Listed below are T cell receptor beta chains from one sample, sequenced in a study of blood T cell repertoires in COVID-19. The protocol was immunoSEQ multiplex PCR, while the TCRdb copy is restricted to in-frame clones and leaves out a portion. This sample has tens of thousands of clones, with about 90% found just once. Sequencing input: peripheral blood. The origin of the receptors is a human donor with active COVID-19. The donor label of this sample is uncertain. Each CDR3 is given with its conserved first and last residue. Fields, in order: V gene, D gene, J gene, clone size, CDR3 DNA, CDR3 protein. A D gene is named only where the DNA matches it firmly. Not every row has a clone size; where given, it reads once, few, many or a size class.

TRBV30	TRBD1	TRBJ1-2	once	TGTGCCTGGAGTGCCCAACAGGGGGCTGATGGCTACACCTTC	CAWSAQQGADGYTF
TRBV23-1	TRBD2	TRBJ2-1	-	TGCGCCAGCAGTCCTAACACCTCTAGCGGGAGGGGACCAATGGATGAGCAGTTCTTC	CASSPNTSSGRGPMDEQFF
TRBV11-1	-	TRBJ1-2	-	TGTGCCAGCAGCCCCCGGGTTCCACATTATGGCTACACCTTC	CASSPRVPHYGYTF
TRBV5-1	TRBD2	TRBJ2-1	once	TGCGCCAGCAGCACGATTATAACTAGCGGGAGAGAGAATGAGCAGTTCTTC	CASSTIITSGRENEQFF
TRBV10-1	TRBD1	TRBJ2-3	-	TGCGCCAGCAGGGACAGGAGCACAGATACGCAGTATTTT	CASRDRSTDTQYF
TRBV28	-	TRBJ2-3	-	TGTGCCAGCAGGCCTGGGGGCGGGGATACGCAGTATTTT	CASRPGGGDTQYF
TRBV2	TRBD2	TRBJ2-3	once	TGTGCCAACACCCAGGAACCGGGTTTGCTAGCGGGGGTCACCACAGATACGCAGTATTTT	CANTQEPGLLAGVTTDTQYF
TRBV15	TRBD1	TRBJ1-2	-	TGTGCCACCAGCAGAGGGACAGGATTACAACCGAACTACACCTTC	CATSRGTGLQPNYTF
TRBV6-2/TRBV6-3	TRBD2	TRBJ2-5	-	TGTGCCAGCAGTTACGTCACGGGGGGGGTCCAAGAGACCCAGTACTTC	CASSYVTGGVQETQYF
TRBV6-5	TRBD1	TRBJ1-2	-	TGTGCCAGCAGCCTCCTCCAGACAGGGGAATCTGGCTACACCTTC	CASSLLQTGESGYTF
TRBV29-1	-	TRBJ2-1	few	TGCAGCGTCCTAGACAATGAGCAGTTCTTC	CSVLDNEQFF
TRBV29-1	-	TRBJ1-1	-	TGCAGCGTTCGGACAGAGCGGGGTGAAGCTTTCTTT	CSVRTERGEAFF
TRBV29-1	TRBD2	TRBJ2-7	-	TGCAGCGTTCTAGAGGGACTAGCGGGGATCTACGAGCAGTACTTC	CSVLEGLAGIYEQYF
TRBV6-2/TRBV6-3	-	TRBJ2-7	-	TGTGCCAGCAGTACTCCCGCATTGTACGAGCAGTACTTC	CASSTPALYEQYF
TRBV7-9	-	TRBJ2-1	-	TGTGCCAGCAGCCGCCCGACTAGCTACAATGAGCAGTTCTTC	CASSRPTSYNEQFF
TRBV7-6	-	TRBJ2-1	-	TGTGCCAGCAGCTTAGAATATGGCGGTAGCTCCTACAATGAGCAGTTCTTC	CASSLEYGGSSYNEQFF
TRBV7-8	TRBD1	TRBJ1-4	-	TGTGCCAGCCGATACGGACAGGGAGGTTATGAAAAACTGTTTTTT	CASRYGQGGYEKLFF
TRBV5-4	TRBD1	TRBJ2-3	-	TGTGCCAGCAGCGGTGCGGACAGGAACACAGATACGCAGTATTTT	CASSGADRNTDTQYF
TRBV10-3	TRBD1	TRBJ2-7	-	TGTGCCATCCAGGCTGTAGACAGGGGCTTTGACGAGCAGTACTTC	CAIQAVDRGFDEQYF
TRBV19	TRBD1	TRBJ2-1	-	TGTGCCAGTAGTATAGGGGGACAGGGACACAATGAGCAGTTCTTC	CASSIGGQGHNEQFF